The clone carrying this T cell receptor beta chain was counted ten times or more. Antigen: not known. The sample is drawn from a study of T-cell memory formation after mild COVID-19. Study-wide points: Clones that shrank (day 15 to 85) were balanced CD4/CD8, whereas later expanders leaned CD4+.

The CDR3 is made up of 12 amino acids. V was pared by 4 bases and J by 6 bases, with 12 bases between. In germline, CDR1 is SQVTM, CDR2 ANQGSEA. MiXCR was run by TCRdb on the 5' RACE reads, yielding one entry per CDR3 protein. The sample includes over 120,000 distinct CDR3 sequences, 6% of them seen just once. This TCR was recovered from an adult woman who had mild COVID-19 (a few samples of this study predate the infection). Cell type and time point are not known. Sequencing input: PBMCs or a T cell subset sorted from them (not recorded which). J is TRBJ2-5 and V is TRBV29-1; D perhaps matches TRBD1 (5 bases). Written as DNA, the CDR3 is TGCAGCGTTGGACAGAGTTGGCAGACCCAGTACTTC. Translating it yields CSVGQSWQTQYF.